One and the same sample provided the 19 T cell receptor beta chains below, sequenced in a study of T-cell memory formation after mild COVID-19. TCRdb itself ran the 5' RACE reads through MiXCR, one entry per CDR3 protein. This table has 280,000 or so distinct CDR3 sequences, approximately 7.6% appearing once. The sequenced sample consisted of PBMCs or a T cell subset sorted from them (not recorded which). These receptors all come from a man aged 18 to 35 who had mild COVID-19 (a few samples of this study predate the infection). Cell type and time point are not known.

The chain uses TRBV6-1 and TRBJ2-7; 8 nucleotides match TRBD1. CDR1 MNHNS and CDR2 SASEGT come from the germline V gene. The length of the CDR3 is 16 residues. Germline trimming cut 0 bases from V and 3 bases from J; bases unmatched to any gene: 7. CDR3 amino acids: CASSEAFRTGNYEQYF. The CDR3 DNA follows: TGTGCCAGCAGTGAAGCTTTTCGGACAGGGAACTACGAGCAGTACTTC.

This clonotype was seen a few times. The genes are TRBV6-5 and TRBJ2-3; D ambiguous. Per germline, CDR1 MNHEY and CDR2 SVGAGI. Trimming left V 0 bases short and J 2 bases short, with 9 bases between. This CDR3 spans 15 amino acids. The CDR3 nucleotides read TGTGCCAGCAGTTACTCCCGTGACTCCACAGATACGCAGTATTTT. Encoded protein: CASSYSRDSTDTQYF.

The gene calls are TRBV6-5 and TRBJ2-1, with D hard to call. V was pared by 4 bases and J by 9 bases, with 13 bases between. This CDR3 is built from 13 residues. Germline CDR1 MNHEY, CDR2 SVGAGI. CDR3 nucleotide sequence: TGTGCCAGCAGTTTGGGTCGGTATGGTGAGCAGTTCTTC. This gives the protein CASSLGRYGEQFF.

This clonotype was counted between two and nine times. V usage is TRBV14 and J usage is TRBJ2-7; D is perhaps TRBD2 (5 bases). Germline-derived CDR1 and CDR2 are SGHDN and FVKESK. The CDR3 extends over 13 amino acids. The V end was cut by 1 base, the J end by 3 bases, with 7 bases between. The CDR3 coding sequence is TGTGCCAGCAGCCAAGTGGGAGACTACGAGCAGTACTTC. The encoded protein is CASSQVGDYEQYF.

The chain links TRBV6-5 to TRBJ2-5; D is possibly TRBD1 (5 bases). The CDR3 sequence is 15 residues long. Germline CDR1 and CDR2: MNHEY and SVGAGI. Trimming removed 6 bases at V and 1 base at J, with 15 bases between. In DNA form, the CDR3 reads TGTGCCAGCAGGACCCCCTGGCAGGGCCAAGAGACCCAGTACTTC. It yields the protein CASRTPWQGQETQYF.

V is TRBV4-1 and J is TRBJ2-3, with D tentatively TRBD1 (7 bases). The germline gives CDR1 MGHRA, CDR2 YSYEKL. V gave up 4 bases and J gave up 5 bases, with 16 bases separating them. The CDR3 spans 15 residues. Written as DNA, the CDR3 is TGCGCCAGCAGCCTTGGAGGGGGCCAGAGAGATACGCAGTATTTT. This encodes CASSLGGGQRDTQYF.

Many counts were recorded for this clonotype. V is TRBV30 and J is TRBJ1-1, with D perhaps matching TRBD1 (6 bases). The CDR3 loop spans 13 amino acids. Germline CDR1 is GTSNPN and CDR2 is SVGIG (reference sequence). Trimming left V 0 bases short and J 4 bases short, with 9 bases between. CDR3 bases: TGTGCCTGGAGTGTTGGGGGCGGCACTGAAGCTTTCTTT. Residues: CAWSVGGGTEAFF.

This chain connects TRBV20-1 to TRBJ2-3; 10 bases are a match to TRBD2. The V segment lost 3 bases and the J segment 5 bases; nucleotides outside the gene matches: 11. CDR3 length equals 16 residues. Germline assignment: CDR1 DFQATT and CDR2 SNEGSKA (reference sequence). This CDR3 is CSASSPSASGGDTQYF. Written as DNA, the CDR3 is TGCAGTGCTAGCTCACCGTCGGCTAGCGGGGGAGATACGCAGTATTTT.

This clonotype was counted at least ten times. The rearrangement links TRBV7-3 to TRBJ2-2, with a tentative D call TRBD2 (5 bases). The CDR3 has 16 residues. Trimming pared 2 bases from V and 5 bases from J, leaving 15 bases between. The V gene's germline CDR1 is SGHTA and CDR2 FQGTGA. CDR3 residues: CASSLQPRENTGELFF. The DNA of the CDR3 is TGTGCCAGCAGCTTACAACCTAGGGAGAATACCGGGGAGCTGTTTTTT.

The sample holds a few counts of this clonotype. The rearrangement links TRBV5-1 to TRBJ2-6; the D call may be TRBD1 or TRBD2 (5 bases each). CDR3 length: 14 residues. V dropped 5 bases and J dropped 4 bases, with 10 bases sitting between them. CDR1 SGHRS and CDR2 YFSETQ come from the germline V gene. CDR3 DNA: TGCGCCAGCAGAGGTGGGACGGGGGCCAACGTCCTGACTTTC. This sequence encodes CASRGGTGANVLTF.

This clonotype was recorded many times. The V and J genes are TRBV24-1 and TRBJ2-1; the D gene is possibly TRBD1 (6 bases). Trimming cost V 6 bases and J 1 base, with 9 bases left between them. The germline gives CDR1 KGHDR, CDR2 SFDVKD. This CDR3 is 14 amino acids long. In DNA form, the CDR3 reads TGTGCCACCAGTCGGGGACAATCCTACAATGAGCAGTTCTTC. Its protein product is CATSRGQSYNEQFF.

This chain links TRBV7-2 with TRBJ1-6, with a weak D call TRBD1 (5 bases). Between the trimmed V and J ends, which lost 2 bases and 5 bases, there was a span of 10 bases. CDR1 SGHTA and CDR2 FQGNSA come from the germline V gene. The CDR3 has 15 amino acids. As DNA, the CDR3 is TGTGCCAGCAGCTTACAGGGAGGGCATAATTCACCCCTCCACTTT. This codes for CASSLQGGHNSPLHF. Supplemented by reference TRBV7-2 and TRBJ1-6, the full variable domain reads GAGVSQSPSNKVTEKGKDVELRCDPISGHTALYWYRQSLGQGLEFLIYFQGNSAPDKSGLPSDRFSAERTGGSVSTLTIQRTQQEDSAVYLCASSLQGGHNSPLHFGNGTRLTVT.

The chain links TRBV5-1 to TRBJ1-2; possible D gene TRBD1, 5 bases. V dropped 4 bases and J dropped 4 bases, with 14 bases sitting between them. The CDR3 runs 14 residues. The V gene's germline CDR1 is SGHRS and CDR2 YFSETQ. CDR3 in amino acids: CASSLEQASYGYTF. CDR3 nucleotide sequence: TGCGCCAGCAGCCTTGAACAGGCCTCCTATGGCTACACCTTC.

V is TRBV9 and J is TRBJ2-1, with D possibly matching TRBD2 (5 bases). The V gene lost 3 bases and the J gene lost 6 bases, with 16 bases spanning the gap. The germline V gene encodes CDR1 SGDLS and CDR2 YYNGEE. The CDR3 has 15 amino acids. The CDR3 coding sequence is TGTGCCAGCAGCGCACACGGGATCTCCCCCAATGAGCAGTTCTTC. Encoded protein: CASSAHGISPNEQFF.

The V call is TRBV6-5, the J call TRBJ1-2, with D uncertain. Germline V gene sequence: CDR1 MNHEY, CDR2 SVGAGI. The CDR3 spans 15 residues. The V end was cut by 2 bases, the J end by 8 bases, with 18 bases between. The DNA of the CDR3 is TGTGCCAGCAGTTACCGGCAGGCGATGTTTGGAGGCTACACCTTC. Translating gives CASSYRQAMFGGYTF.

The chain employs TRBV2 and TRBJ2-7; D is ambiguous. Germline assignment: CDR1 SNHLY and CDR2 FYNNEI. Trimming took off 5 bases at V and 3 bases at J, with 5 bases between the two ends. The CDR3 is 11 residues long. CDR3 bases: TGTGCCAGCAGTTTTAGCTACGAGCAGTACGTC. Its translation is CASSFSYEQYV.

This clonotype was counted a few times. The chain couples TRBV7-3 to TRBJ2-5; TRBD2 matches 13 bases. This CDR3 contains 16 residues. Germline assignment: CDR1 SGHTA and CDR2 FQGTGA. V dropped 5 bases and J dropped 4; count of bases not matched to a gene: 7. CDR3 DNA: TGTGCCAGCAGCCCGACTAGCGGGGGGATTTCAGAGACCCAGTACTTC. Amino acids: CASSPTSGGISETQYF.

This clonotype was recorded at least ten times. This chain joins TRBV4-1 and TRBJ2-7; D uncertain. V gave up 1 base and J gave up 6 bases, with 10 bases separating them. CDR1 and CDR2 (germline): MGHRA, YSYEKL. The CDR3 has 13 residues. The CDR3 sequence: CASSQVIHGEQYV. The CDR3 region has the DNA TGCGCCAGCAGCCAAGTTATACATGGCGAGCAGTACGTC.

The table lists this clonotype with many counts. The DNA for the CDR3 is TGTGCCAGCAGTTTAGAATTCAATTCACCCCTCCACTTT. It encodes CASSLEFNSPLHF. J is TRBJ1-6 and V is TRBV12-3 or TRBV12-4; D is ambiguous. Trimming cost V 1 base and J 7 bases, with 5 bases left between them. The CDR3 runs 13 residues.